A selection of T cell receptor beta chains follows, all from one sample in a study of cytomegalovirus exposure and HLA in healthy donors. The assay was immunoSEQ multiplex PCR, and TCRdb's table has in-frame clones only and misses some. The data contain approximately 120,000 clones, approximately 92% of them singletons. The source material was PBMCs. These receptors were collected from a woman younger than 30 in good health and CMV-seronegative. CDR3s include the opening cysteine and the closing phenylalanine or tryptophan. The order of the fields is D gene, clone size, V gene, J gene, CDR3 DNA, CDR3 protein. D genes are given only for firm matches. The size of a clone is reported for some rows only, either as once, few or many, or as a class for expanded clones.

>NA|NA|TRBV6-5|TRBJ1-1
TGTGCCATTGGAAGGGGTCGCACTGAAGCTTTCTTT
CAIGRGRTEAFF
>NA|NA|TRBV13|TRBJ1-2
TGTGCCAGCAGCGAGGGTATTGCGAGTGGCTACACCTTC
CASSEGIASGYTF
>NA|NA|TRBV27|TRBJ2-4
TGTGCCAGCAGTTCCCTAGCCAAAAACATTCAGTACTTC
CASSSLAKNIQYF
>TRBD2|NA|TRBV10-3|TRBJ2-1
TGTGCCATCAGTGAGAGCGCTAGCGGGGAATATGAGCAGTTCTTC
CAISESASGEYEQFF
>NA|NA|TRBV13|TRBJ2-7
TGTGCCAGCAGCTTGTACCGGAGTGAGGGTATTGACGAGCAGTACTTC
CASSLYRSEGIDEQYF
>NA|NA|TRBV27|TRBJ2-6
TGTGCCAGCACGATGGGCAGCTCGCGGGCCAACGTCCTGACTTTC
CASTMGSSRANVLTF
>NA|NA|TRBV28|TRBJ2-7
TGTGCCAGCGCGGCAGGGCCATTAGGATTGAATTACGAGCAGTACTTC
CASAAGPLGLNYEQYF
>TRBD1|once|TRBV7-2|TRBJ2-7
TGTGCCAGCAGCTTAGGCCCCTACGGGACAGGTGGCTACGAGCAGTACTTC
CASSLGPYGTGGYEQYF
>NA|NA|TRBV7-2|TRBJ1-5
TGTGCCAGCAGCTTATCCGGGAGGGTTAATCAGCCCCAGCATTTT
CASSLSGRVNQPQHF
>NA|once|TRBV5-1|TRBJ1-4
TGCGCCAGCAGCTTACCTAAGGACGCCGGGGATAATGAAAAACTGTTTTTT
CASSLPKDAGDNEKLFF
>NA|few|TRBV28|TRBJ1-5
TGTGCCAGCAGTAACTCAAGGAGAAGCAATCAGCCCCAGCATTTT
CASSNSRRSNQPQHF